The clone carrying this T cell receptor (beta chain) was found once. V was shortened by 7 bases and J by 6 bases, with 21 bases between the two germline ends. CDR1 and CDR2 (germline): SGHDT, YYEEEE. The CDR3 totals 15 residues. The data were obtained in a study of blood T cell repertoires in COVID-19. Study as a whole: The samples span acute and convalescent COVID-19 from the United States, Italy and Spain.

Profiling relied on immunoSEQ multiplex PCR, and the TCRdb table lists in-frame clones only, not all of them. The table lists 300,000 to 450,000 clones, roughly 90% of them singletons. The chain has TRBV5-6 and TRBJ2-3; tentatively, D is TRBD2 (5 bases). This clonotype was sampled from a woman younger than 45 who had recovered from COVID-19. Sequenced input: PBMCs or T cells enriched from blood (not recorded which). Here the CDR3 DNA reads TGTGCCAGCCAGGCTAGCTCGAAGTTTCGGGATACGCAGTATTTT. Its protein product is CASQASSKFRDTQYF.